This is a list of T cell receptor beta chains from one sample in a study of T cell responses to AZD1222 COVID-19 vaccine. Only in-frame clones appear in the TCRdb table, and some are missing; sequencing was by immunoSEQ multiplex PCR. The table lists roughly 180,000 clones, 85% to 90% of them singletons, with roughly 0.49% in the top ten. This sample comprised peripheral blood, obtained on day 0 of AZD1222 vaccination. The receptors stem from an adult in good health. Each CDR3 is given with its conserved first and last residue. The order of the fields is J gene, V gene, CDR3 length, D gene, clone size, CDR3 DNA, CDR3 protein. The D gene is left open where the match is weak. Not every row has a clone size; where given, it reads once, few, many or a size class.

J: TRBJ1-1
V: TRBV27
length: 13
D: -
size: once
DNA: TGTGCCAGCAGTTGGCAGTCGAACACTGAAGCTTTCTTT
CDR3: CASSWQSNTEAFF

J: TRBJ2-7
V: TRBV15
length: 15
D: -
size: -
DNA: TGTGCCACCAGCAGAGAGCTTATAAACTCCTACGAGCAGTACTTC
CDR3: CATSRELINSYEQYF

J: TRBJ1-2
V: TRBV10-3
length: 13
D: TRBD1
size: -
DNA: TGTGCCACCACGGGACAGGCAGGCTATGGCTACACCTTC
CDR3: CATTGQAGYGYTF

J: TRBJ2-7
V: TRBV2
length: 12
D: -
size: once
DNA: TGTGCCAGCACCCTTTTTGACTACGAGCAGTACTTC
CDR3: CASTLFDYEQYF

J: TRBJ2-2
V: TRBV18
length: 14
D: -
size: -
DNA: TGTGCCAGCTCCCTCCGGGGGTACACCGGGGAGCTGTTTTTT
CDR3: CASSLRGYTGELFF

J: TRBJ1-2
V: TRBV10-3
length: 18
D: TRBD1
size: -
DNA: TGTGCCATCGGAGACAGGGGAAGAGGATATCGGGAAGACGGTGGCTACACCTTC
CDR3: CAIGDRGRGYREDGGYTF

J: TRBJ2-7
V: TRBV7-3
length: 15
D: -
size: -
DNA: TGTGCCAGCAGCCTAGTTTGGGGGGACTCCTACGAGCAGTACTTC
CDR3: CASSLVWGDSYEQYF

J: TRBJ2-5
V: TRBV10-3
length: 14
D: -
size: -
DNA: TGTGCCATCAGTGCCCCGGGGGAGTTAGAGACCCAGTACTTC
CDR3: CAISAPGELETQYF

J: TRBJ1-2
V: TRBV5-6
length: 12
D: -
size: -
DNA: TGTGCCAGCAGCCAACAGGCAAATGGCTACACCTTC
CDR3: CASSQQANGYTF

J: TRBJ2-3
V: TRBV7-3
length: 14
D: TRBD2
size: -
DNA: TGTGCCAGCAGACAGAGCGGGGACACAGATACGCAGTATTTT
CDR3: CASRQSGDTDTQYF

J: TRBJ2-5
V: TRBV19
length: 16
D: TRBD1
size: -
DNA: TGTGCCAGTAGTATCAGGGGACAGGGGTTAAGAGAGACCCAGTACTTC
CDR3: CASSIRGQGLRETQYF

J: TRBJ1-4
V: TRBV11-2
length: 12
D: -
size: -
DNA: TGTGCCAGCAGCCCACTTAAGGAAAAACTGTTTTTT
CDR3: CASSPLKEKLFF

J: TRBJ2-7
V: TRBV7-3
length: 12
D: -
size: -
DNA: TGTGCCAGCAGCTTTCTAACAGGCGAGCAGTACTTC
CDR3: CASSFLTGEQYF

J: TRBJ1-5
V: TRBV10-2
length: 17
D: TRBD1
size: -
DNA: TGCGCCAGCAGGGAAGGACAGGGGGTGAGAAGCAATCAGCCCCAGCATTTT
CDR3: CASREGQGVRSNQPQHF

J: TRBJ1-5
V: TRBV9
length: 15
D: -
size: -
DNA: TGTGCCAGCAGCGTAGAAGGGGATAGCAATCAGCCCCAGCATTTT
CDR3: CASSVEGDSNQPQHF

J: TRBJ1-1
V: TRBV19
length: 16
D: TRBD1
size: -
DNA: TGTGCCAGTAGTATAGGACAGGGGGCGCTGAACACTGAAGCTTTCTTT
CDR3: CASSIGQGALNTEAFF

J: TRBJ1-4
V: TRBV27
length: 13
D: -
size: once
DNA: TGTGCCAGCAGTCTGGGCTTTAATGAAAAACTGTTTTTT
CDR3: CASSLGFNEKLFF

J: TRBJ2-5
V: TRBV9
length: 13
D: -
size: -
DNA: TGTGCCAGCAGCTCCCCACCCGGGGAGACCCAGTACTTC
CDR3: CASSSPPGETQYF

J: TRBJ1-1
V: TRBV30
length: 14
D: -
size: -
DNA: TGTGCCTGGGACCGGGGGGCGGAAAACACTGAAGCTTTCTTT
CDR3: CAWDRGAENTEAFF

J: TRBJ2-1
V: TRBV7-3
length: 15
D: -
size: -
DNA: TGTGCCAGCAGCCCGGGGGTAAGCTCCTACAATGAGCAGTTCTTC
CDR3: CASSPGVSSYNEQFF

J: TRBJ2-5
V: TRBV28
length: 11
D: -
size: -
DNA: TGTGCCAGCGGGAGTTTGAAGACCCAGTACTTC
CDR3: CASGSLKTQYF

J: TRBJ1-1
V: TRBV9
length: 13
D: -
size: -
DNA: TGTGCCAGCAGCGTCGCTTCGAACACTGAAGCTTTCTTT
CDR3: CASSVASNTEAFF

J: TRBJ1-2
V: TRBV5-6
length: 12
D: -
size: -
DNA: TGTGCCAGCAGCTCGACAGTCTATGGCTACACCTTC
CDR3: CASSSTVYGYTF

J: TRBJ1-2
V: TRBV23-1
length: 16
D: -
size: -
DNA: TGCGCCAGCAGTCTGTCTAGGGATCGGGGGCCTTATGGCTACACCTTC
CDR3: CASSLSRDRGPYGYTF

J: TRBJ1-2
V: TRBV11-2
length: 15
D: TRBD1
size: -
DNA: TGTGCCAGCAGCTTAGAGCCAGGGGGCGTGGATGGCTACACCTTC
CDR3: CASSLEPGGVDGYTF

J: TRBJ2-7
V: TRBV19
length: 12
D: TRBD1
size: -
DNA: TGTGCCAGTACGACAGGGGGCTACGAGCAGTACTTC
CDR3: CASTTGGYEQYF

J: TRBJ2-2
V: TRBV27
length: 12
D: -
size: -
DNA: TGTGCCAGCAGTTTATCTTCCGGGGAGCTGTTTTTT
CDR3: CASSLSSGELFF

J: TRBJ2-7
V: TRBV11-2
length: 15
D: -
size: -
DNA: TGTGCCAGCAGCTTAGCACCGTCGTTGCGGAGCGAGCAGTACTTC
CDR3: CASSLAPSLRSEQYF

J: TRBJ1-4
V: TRBV11-2
length: 18
D: -
size: -
DNA: TGTGCCAGCAGCTTGGGGCTTTTGCGGCTTTCGACTAATGAAAAACTGTTTTTT
CDR3: CASSLGLLRLSTNEKLFF

J: TRBJ1-2
V: TRBV9
length: 15
D: TRBD1
size: -
DNA: TGTGCCAGCAGCGTTTGGGAACAGGGGGACTATGGCTACACCTTC
CDR3: CASSVWEQGDYGYTF

J: TRBJ1-1
V: TRBV9
length: 13
D: -
size: -
DNA: TGTGCCAGCAGCGCAGCAGGGCTCACTGAAGCTTTCTTT
CDR3: CASSAAGLTEAFF

J: TRBJ2-3
V: TRBV7-9
length: 16
D: TRBD2
size: -
DNA: TGTGCCAGCAGCTTAGTGGCGGGAGGGCTGACAGATACGCAGTATTTT
CDR3: CASSLVAGGLTDTQYF

J: TRBJ1-4
V: TRBV9
length: 14
D: -
size: few
DNA: TGTGCCAGCAGCGTAGGAGCAACTAATGAAAAACTGTTTTTT
CDR3: CASSVGATNEKLFF

J: TRBJ1-5
V: TRBV10-2
length: 16
D: TRBD1
size: -
DNA: TGCGCCAGCAGTGAGGGACAGGGAATAGGCAATCAGCCCCAGCATTTT
CDR3: CASSEGQGIGNQPQHF

J: TRBJ1-1
V: TRBV9
length: 13
D: -
size: -
DNA: TGTGCCAGCAACGGGGGCCTAAACACTGAAGCTTTCTTT
CDR3: CASNGGLNTEAFF

J: TRBJ2-1
V: TRBV6-2/TRBV6-3
length: 16
D: -
size: -
DNA: TGTGCCAGCAGCCTCGATCGGGTGGGGGTTACGAATGAGCAGTTCTTC
CDR3: CASSLDRVGVTNEQFF

J: TRBJ2-3
V: TRBV6-5
length: 15
D: -
size: -
DNA: TGTGCCAGCAGTCAACAGGGTTCCCCCACAGATACGCAGTATTTT
CDR3: CASSQQGSPTDTQYF

J: TRBJ1-2
V: TRBV5-4
length: 14
D: TRBD1
size: -
DNA: TGTGCCAGCACTGCAGGGGGCCTCGGCTATGGCTACACCTTC
CDR3: CASTAGGLGYGYTF

J: TRBJ2-3
V: TRBV18
length: 16
D: TRBD2
size: -
DNA: TGTGCCAGCTCACCTCCCAGCGGGAGTAGCACAGATACGCAGTATTTT
CDR3: CASSPPSGSSTDTQYF

J: TRBJ1-1
V: TRBV7-8
length: 11
D: -
size: few
DNA: TGTGCCAGCAGCCCACAGTGGGAAGCTTTCTTT
CDR3: CASSPQWEAFF

J: TRBJ1-6
V: TRBV2
length: 12
D: -
size: -
DNA: TGTGCCAGCACCCAAGGGAAATCACCCCTCCACTTT
CDR3: CASTQGKSPLHF

J: TRBJ1-2
V: TRBV25-1
length: 13
D: TRBD1
size: -
DNA: TGTGCCAGCAGTGAGGGACAGATCTATGGCTACACCTTC
CDR3: CASSEGQIYGYTF

J: TRBJ2-3
V: TRBV4-1
length: 16
D: -
size: -
DNA: TGCGCCAGCAGCCAAGAAATTGGTCCTAGCACAGATACGCAGTATTTT
CDR3: CASSQEIGPSTDTQYF

J: TRBJ2-7
V: TRBV2
length: 14
D: -
size: -
DNA: TGTGCCAGCAGCGCCGGGACGGCCCCCTACGAGCAGTACTTC
CDR3: CASSAGTAPYEQYF

J: TRBJ1-5
V: TRBV4-1
length: 15
D: -
size: -
DNA: TGCGCCAGCAGCCGTACGGGGAGGAACAATCAGCCCCAGCATTTT
CDR3: CASSRTGRNNQPQHF

J: TRBJ1-5
V: TRBV4-2
length: 18
D: TRBD1
size: -
DNA: TGTGCCAGCAGCCTTGGTCACTTCGGGACAGGGTCGGATCAGCCCCAGCATTTT
CDR3: CASSLGHFGTGSDQPQHF

J: TRBJ2-1
V: TRBV29-1
length: 17
D: TRBD2
size: -
DNA: TGCAGCGTTGAAGAGACTCGCGGGAGGGCCCTTTCAAATGAGCAGTTCTTC
CDR3: CSVEETRGRALSNEQFF

J: TRBJ1-1
V: TRBV2
length: 12
D: -
size: -
DNA: TGTGCCAGCAGTGGACAGGTAGATGAAGCTTTCTTT
CDR3: CASSGQVDEAFF

J: TRBJ2-1
V: TRBV9
length: 16
D: -
size: -
DNA: TGTGCCAGCAGCGCCGAAGGTGGGGTGAGGGGCAATGAGCAGTTCTTC
CDR3: CASSAEGGVRGNEQFF